The present T cell receptor beta chain was sequenced within a study of Tregs in tolerant kidney transplant recipients. Libraries were prepared by immunoSEQ multiplex PCR; TCRdb keeps only in-frame clonotypes and omits some of them. In the table there are fewer than 150,000 clones, almost 95% of which are singletons. General observations from the study: Biological reproducibility was not directly addressed in this study. Findings come from small patient numbers and require larger validation.

A note on this clone: Its antigen is as yet unknown.

CD4+CD25+CD127- Tregs, CD4+CD25- non-Tregs, CD4 and CD8 cells were sorted. V was clipped by 7 bases and J by 5 bases; unmatched bases: 6. This CDR3 spans 13 amino acids. CDR1 is MDHEN and CDR2 is SYDVKM in the germline V gene. The sequencing input was CD4+ T cells from blood. V usage is TRBV28 and J usage is TRBJ1-1; 8 nucleotides align to TRBD1. This receptor was taken from a human donor in good health. CDR3 protein: CASILTGGTEAFF. CDR3 DNA sequence: TGTGCCAGCATATTAACAGGGGGGACTGAAGCTTTCTTT.